The 10 T cell receptor beta chains reported below all come from one sample, sequenced in a study of T cell responses to AZD1222 COVID-19 vaccine (TCRdb year 2021). The protocol used for the library was the immunoSEQ multiplex PCR assay. TCRdb provides this immuneACCESS table in a form limited to in-frame rearrangements. Some clones are lacking; in checked studies, under half of them reflect an unresolved V gene, and why the rest are absent is not known. The sample table shows 90,000 to 150,000 clones, and roughly 89% are seen once. Of the sample, 7.5% to 9.5% is held by the ten largest clones. This specimen's time point label, per the study, means: baseline before first vaccination. The sequences come from peripheral blood, collected on day 0 of AZD1222 vaccination. The origin of the receptors is an adult in good health.

This clone was seen only once. This rearrangement joins TRBV19 to TRBJ2-2; D is uncertain. CDR3 length equals 10 residues. CDR1 is LNHDA and CDR2 is SQIVND in the germline V gene (reference sequence). V dropped 7 bases and J dropped 6 bases, with 3 bases sitting between them. CDR3: CASKAGELFF. In DNA form, the CDR3 reads TGTGCCAGTAAGGCCGGGGAGCTGTTTTTT.

CDR3 sequence reads: CASSQNSGTEAFF. CDR3 nucleotides: TGTGCCAGCAGCCAGAACAGCGGCACTGAAGCTTTCTTT. The rearrangement uses TRBV11-2 and TRBJ1-1; no firm D call. Germline V gives CDR1 SGHAT, CDR2 FQNNGV. The CDR3 has 13 amino acids. The V end was cut by 5 bases, the J end by 4 bases, with 11 bases between. Together with reference TRBV11-2 and TRBJ1-1, the CDR3 gives the full variable domain: EAGVAQSPRYKIIEKRQSVAFWCNPISGHATLYWYQQILGQGPKLLIQFQNNGVVDDSQLPKDRFSAERLKGVDSTLKIQPAKLEDSAVYLCASSQNSGTEAFFGQGTRLTVV.

The chain combines TRBV9 with TRBJ1-5; D perhaps matches TRBD1 (5 bases). Germline CDR1 and CDR2: SGDLS and YYNGEE. CDR3 length equals 15 residues. V gave up 4 bases and J gave up 6 bases, with 17 bases separating them. In DNA form, the CDR3 reads TGTGCCAGCAGCCCTACGGGGGATCGGCTTCAGCCCCAGCATTTT. This sequence encodes CASSPTGDRLQPQHF.

V gene TRBV9 combines with J gene TRBJ2-7, with D uncertain. The CDR3 extends over 14 amino acids. V lost 1 base and J lost 4, with 12 bases in between. The germline gives CDR1 SGDLS, CDR2 YYNGEE. The CDR3 is CASSVSPDLYEQYF. For the CDR3, the DNA is TGTGCCAGCAGCGTAAGTCCAGACCTGTACGAGCAGTACTTC.

This clone has just one count. J is TRBJ2-1 and V is TRBV5-1; 9 bases line up with TRBD2. Trimming removed 5 bases from V and 6 bases from J; junction bases left unmatched: 12. CDR3 length: 16 residues. The germline gives CDR1 SGHRS, CDR2 YFSETQ. CDR3 in DNA: TGCGCCAGCAGTCCAACCGCCGGGACTAGCATCAATGAGCAGTTCTTC. Its translation: CASSPTAGTSINEQFF.

The rearrangement joins TRBV19 to TRBJ2-7; 8 positions agree with TRBD1. The V gene end was trimmed by 5 bases and the J gene end by 1 base; junction bases not matched to a gene: 4. The length of the CDR3 is 14 residues. Per the germline V gene, CDR1 is LNHDA and CDR2 is SQIVND (reference sequence). The CDR3 is CASSPDRASYEQYF. The CDR3 region has the DNA TGTGCCAGTAGTCCGGACAGGGCTTCCTACGAGCAGTACTTC.

V gene TRBV6-5 combines with J gene TRBJ2-7; TRBD1 matches at 12 bases. Trimming at V came to 0 bases and at J to 4 bases, leaving 1 base not matched to a gene. Per the germline V gene, CDR1 is MNHEY and CDR2 is SVGAGI. There are 15 residues in the CDR3. As DNA, the CDR3 is TGTGCCAGCAGTTACTCGGGACAGGGGGCGTACGAGCAGTACTTC. Residues: CASSYSGQGAYEQYF.

The chain has TRBV27 and TRBJ1-1; weak D call: TRBD1 (5 bases). The length of the CDR3 is 13 residues. V gave up 8 bases and J gave up 6 bases, with 16 bases separating them. Germline V lookup: CDR1 MNHEY, CDR2 SMNVEV (reference sequence). This chain's CDR3 is CASRKQVGPEAFF. For the CDR3, the DNA is TGTGCCAGCCGGAAACAGGTCGGCCCTGAAGCTTTCTTT.

The chain employs TRBV4-2 and TRBJ2-1, with D possibly matching TRBD2 (6 bases). The CDR3 spans 15 residues. V was pared by 2 bases and J by 3 bases, with 11 bases between. Germline values: CDR1 LGHNA, CDR2 YNFKEQ. As DNA, the CDR3 is TGTGCCAGCAGCCAAACGGGTAGCGGCTACAATGAGCAGTTCTTC. Translating it yields CASSQTGSGYNEQFF.

CDR3 sequence (DNA): TGTGCCAGCAGCTTAGGTAGGGCGGGAGGAGAGACCCAGTACTTC. Translated: CASSLGRAGGETQYF. The V gene is TRBV7-8, the J gene TRBJ2-5, with 8 nucleotides matching TRBD2. The CDR3 has 15 amino acids. Germline V CDR1 and CDR2: SGHVS, FQNEAQ. The V segment lost 1 base and the J segment 4 bases; nucleotides outside the gene matches: 5. The entire variable domain, with the rest obtained from reference TRBV7-8 and TRBJ2-5, is as follows: GAGVSQSPRYKVAKRGQDVALRCDPISGHVSLFWYQQALGQGPEFLTYFQNEAQLDKSGLPSDRFFAERPEGSVSTLKIQRTQQEDSAVYLCASSLGRAGGETQYFGPGTRLLVL.